Shown below are 25 T cell receptor beta chains from a single sample sequenced in a study of T cell responses to AZD1222 COVID-19 vaccine. The assay was immunoSEQ multiplex PCR, and TCRdb's table has in-frame clones only and misses some. The top ten clones hold approximately 4.8% of a sample with 95,000 to 110,000 clones, 70% to 90% of them seen once. This specimen was peripheral blood, taken 28 days after the second AZD1222 dose. The receptors were sampled from an adult who received the AZD1222 COVID-19 vaccine.

The chain recombines TRBV7-2 with TRBJ2-7, with 9 bases aligning to TRBD1. The germline V gene encodes CDR1 SGHTA and CDR2 FQGNSA. The CDR3 length is 14 residues. With V trimmed by 5 bases and J by 3 bases, 5 bases remained unmatched. The chain's CDR3 is CASSPGTGSYEQYF. The CDR3 DNA follows: TGTGCCAGCAGCCCCGGGACAGGGAGCTACGAGCAGTACTTC.

J is TRBJ1-2 and V is TRBV11-2; D might be TRBD1 (6 bases). The germline V gene encodes CDR1 SGHAT and CDR2 FQNNGV. The germline V and J ends were trimmed by 1 base and 6 bases, with 15 bases remaining between them. The CDR3 consists of 15 residues. Written as DNA, the CDR3 is TGTGCCAGCAGCTTAGGTACAGGGATCCTAGATGGCTACACCTTC. As protein: CASSLGTGILDGYTF.

In this sample, this clone turned up once. J is TRBJ2-3 and V is TRBV27; 9 bases align to TRBD2. Germline CDR1 and CDR2: MNHEY and SMNVEV (reference sequence). The CDR3 loop spans 18 amino acids. V lost 2 bases to trimming and J lost 0 bases; unmatched junction nucleotides: 9. CDR3 coding DNA: TGTGCCAGCAGTTTAGGTCTAGCGGGGACCCCTAGCACAGATACGCAGTATTTT. It codes for CASSLGLAGTPSTDTQYF.

The rearrangement links TRBV2 to TRBJ1-2; no definite D call. This CDR3 region has 15 residues. V lost 0 bases to trimming and J lost 5 bases, with 13 bases between them. The germline gives CDR1 SNHLY, CDR2 FYNNEI. The CDR3 sequence: CASSEAPITAYGYTF. The DNA of the CDR3 is TGTGCCAGCAGTGAAGCACCAATTACAGCATATGGCTACACCTTC.

The CDR3: CASSHTTDYGYTF. Written as DNA, the CDR3 is TGTGCCAGTAGCCATACGACGGACTATGGCTACACCTTC. The chain employs TRBV19 and TRBJ1-2, with unresolved D. The CDR3 sequence is 13 residues long. From germline, CDR1 is LNHDA and CDR2 SQIVND (reference sequence). Trimming removed 6 bases from V and 3 bases from J, with 11 bases in between.

The J gene is TRBJ1-5, the V gene TRBV28, with a possible D match to TRBD1 (6 bases). Trimming cost V 6 bases and J 2 bases, with 20 bases left between them. The CDR3 sequence is 17 residues long. Germline V gene data show CDR1 as MDHEN and CDR2 as SYDVKM. As DNA, the CDR3 is TGTGCCAGCAGGACCGGAGGGGGAGGGAGGGGCAATCAGCCCCAGCATTTT. Its translation is CASRTGGGGRGNQPQHF.

V is TRBV2 and J is TRBJ2-7; no clear D gene. The CDR3 is 15 amino acids. V was cut by 1 base and J by 0 bases, with 10 bases left in between. Per germline, CDR1 SNHLY and CDR2 FYNNEI. CDR3 sequence: CASSEVYTSSYEQYF. The CDR3, as DNA: TGTGCCAGCAGTGAAGTCTACACCAGCTCCTACGAGCAGTACTTC.

In nucleotides, the CDR3 is TGCGCCAGCAGCTGGGACAGGGCCCGAAATGAAAAACTGTTTTTT. Protein product: CASSWDRARNEKLFF. The chain carries TRBV5-1 and TRBJ1-4; TRBD1 matches 9 bases. This CDR3 is 15 amino acids long. With 3 bases clipped from V and 5 bases from J, the junction kept 5 bases outside the gene matches. Germline lookup yields CDR1 SGHRS and CDR2 YFSETQ.

The chain links TRBV2 to TRBJ1-1; possible D gene TRBD1, 6 bases. The CDR3 covers 14 residues. The V end was cut by 7 bases, the J end by 1 base, with 13 bases between. Germline V gene lookup returns CDR1 SNHLY and CDR2 FYNNEI. This chain's CDR3 is CASTLRGPNTEAFF. In DNA form, the CDR3 reads TGTGCCAGCACCCTCCGGGGGCCGAACACTGAAGCTTTCTTT.

The chain employs TRBV5-4 and TRBJ2-2; the D is unclear. CDR3 length equals 15 residues. V was clipped by 0 bases and J by 5 bases, with 11 bases between them. CDR1 and CDR2 from the germline V gene are SGHNT and YYREEE (reference sequence). This chain's CDR3 is CASSLVGTSTGELFF. In DNA, the CDR3 is TGTGCCAGCAGCTTGGTCGGAACAAGTACCGGGGAGCTGTTTTTT.

The rearrangement uses TRBV6-5 and TRBJ1-5; tentatively, D is TRBD1 (5 bases). V lost 8 bases, J lost 4 bases, and 12 bases lay in between. Germline V gene sequence: CDR1 MNHEY, CDR2 SVGAGI. CDR3 size: 13 residues. The CDR3 coding sequence is TGTGCCAGCCAATGGGAGGGGAATCAGCCCCAGCATTTT. Protein product: CASQWEGNQPQHF.

CDR3 region: CASSPWGTPPLHF. CDR3 DNA: TGTGCCAGCAGCCCGTGGGGTACCCCACCCCTCCACTTT. V is TRBV5-6 and J is TRBJ1-6; D not certain. The CDR3 runs to 13 residues. V lost 4 bases and J 11 bases, leaving 13 bases between the germline ends. From germline, CDR1 is SGHDT and CDR2 YYEEEE. The full variable domain, rest sourced from reference TRBV5-6 and TRBJ1-6, is DAGVTQSPTHLIKTRGQQVTLRCSPKSGHDTVSWYQQALGQGPQFIFQYYEEEERQRGNFPDRFSGHQFPNYSSELNVNALLLGDSALYLCASSPWGTPPLHFGNGTRLTVT.

This rearrangement joins TRBV7-9 to TRBJ1-4; D is uncertain. Germline V CDR1 and CDR2: SEHNR, FQNEAQ (reference sequence). The germline V and J ends were trimmed by 4 bases and 8 bases, with 17 bases remaining between them. This CDR3 spans 15 amino acids. As DNA, the CDR3 is TGTGCCAGCAGCTCTGGACGCTTCCGAATGGAAAAACTGTTTTTT. Protein product: CASSSGRFRMEKLFF.

V is TRBV5-1 and J is TRBJ2-7; the match to TRBD1 covers 7 bases. The V gene's germline CDR1 is SGHRS and CDR2 YFSETQ. This CDR3 is 16 amino acids long. Losses at the gene ends were 4 bases for V and 7 bases for J; bases not matched to a gene: 17. CDR3 protein: CASSKTNFDRAVEQYF. The CDR3 region has the DNA TGCGCCAGCAGCAAAACTAATTTCGACAGGGCTGTAGAGCAGTACTTC.

V and J are TRBV3-1 (or the pseudogene TRBV3-2) and TRBJ2-7, with TRBD1 matching over 10 bases. The J segment lost 6 bases and the V segment lost 6 bases, leaving 8 bases of the junction unmatched. This CDR3 comprises 14 residues. The germline gives CDR1 LGHDT, CDR2 YNNKEL (reference sequence). CDR3 amino acids: CASSPPGTGVEQYF. The DNA of the CDR3 is TGTGCCAGCAGTCCACCCGGGACAGGGGTCGAGCAGTACTTC.

The V and J genes are TRBV5-4 and TRBJ2-2; TRBD1 matches at 7 bases. Unmatched junction bases numbered 12, after V lost 4 bases and J lost 3 bases. The CDR3 totals 17 residues. Germline V gene data show CDR1 as SGHNT and CDR2 as YYREEE (reference sequence). The DNA for the CDR3 is TGTGCCAGCAGCCCAGCAAACAGGGGTAGGGACACCGGGGAGCTGTTTTTT. Translated: CASSPANRGRDTGELFF.

The chain has TRBV7-9 and TRBJ1-1; TRBD1 matches at 7 bases. This CDR3 region has 14 residues. V lost 3 bases and J lost 2; bases outside the gene matches: 3. Germline V gene sequence: CDR1 SEHNR, CDR2 FQNEAQ (reference sequence). The CDR3 nucleotides read TGTGCCAGCAGCTTCGGGACAGAAAACACTGAAGCTTTCTTT. Its protein is CASSFGTENTEAFF.

The chain links TRBV10-1 to TRBJ2-3; 11 bases fit TRBD1. CDR3 length equals 14 residues. The V gene end was trimmed by 8 bases and the J gene end by 3 bases; junction bases not matched to a gene: 4. In germline, CDR1 is WNHNN, CDR2 SYGVQD (reference sequence). CDR3 loop: CASRGQGATDTQYF. The CDR3 DNA follows: TGCGCCAGCCGAGGACAGGGGGCTACAGATACGCAGTATTTT.

V usage is TRBV19 and J usage is TRBJ1-1; D ambiguous. The CDR3 runs 14 residues. The germline V gene has CDR1 LNHDA and CDR2 SQIVND (reference sequence). Trimming took 5 bases from V and 1 from J, leaving 11 bases between them. The CDR3 protein is CASSVTLANTEAFF. CDR3 nucleotide sequence: TGTGCCAGTAGTGTGACGCTAGCGAACACTGAAGCTTTCTTT.

The rearrangement joins TRBV7-9 to TRBJ1-5, with D perhaps TRBD1 (5 bases). With 1 base removed from V and 5 bases from J, the gap between germline ends came to 15 bases. Germline CDR1 SEHNR, CDR2 FQNEAQ (reference sequence). This CDR3 is 16 amino acids long. The CDR3 protein is CASSLGGDQGYQPQHF. CDR3 coding DNA: TGTGCCAGCAGCTTAGGGGGGGATCAGGGCTATCAGCCCCAGCATTTT. Full variable domain (rest looked up from reference TRBV7-9 and TRBJ1-5): DTGVSQNPRHKITKRGQNVTFRCDPISEHNRLYWYRQTLGQGPEFLTYFQNEAQLEKSRLLSDRFSAERPKGSFSTLEIQRTEQGDSAMYLCASSLGGDQGYQPQHFGDGTRLSIL.

This clone appeared once. V gene TRBV5-6 combines with J gene TRBJ2-1, with TRBD2 identical over 8 bases. The germline V gene encodes CDR1 SGHDT and CDR2 YYEEEE. CDR3 length: 13 residues. Trimming took 4 bases from V and 9 from J; bases not matched to a gene: 6. CDR3 in amino acids: CASSRGLVAEQFF. CDR3 sequence (DNA): TGTGCCAGCAGCAGGGGACTAGTGGCTGAGCAGTTCTTC. Full variable domain (outside the CDR3, taken from reference TRBV5-6 and TRBJ2-1): DAGVTQSPTHLIKTRGQQVTLRCSPKSGHDTVSWYQQALGQGPQFIFQYYEEEERQRGNFPDRFSGHQFPNYSSELNVNALLLGDSALYLCASSRGLVAEQFFGPGTRLTVL.

The rearrangement uses TRBV13 and TRBJ1-2, with 9 bases that match TRBD1. Losses at the gene ends were 3 bases for V and 2 bases for J; bases not matched to a gene: 7. The germline gives CDR1 PRHDT, CDR2 FYEKMQ (reference sequence). CDR3 length equals 16 residues. Here the CDR3 DNA reads TGTGCCAGCAGCTTCACGATTGGGACAGGGAACTATGGCTACACCTTC. Amino acids: CASSFTIGTGNYGYTF.

The genes are TRBV5-4 and TRBJ1-1; D remains ambiguous. Trimming removed 3 bases at V and 7 bases at J, with 19 bases between. Germline V gene sequence: CDR1 SGHNT, CDR2 YYREEE (reference sequence). This CDR3 comprises 15 residues. CDR3 nucleotides: TGTGCCAGCAGCTCCGACATGACGATGGGGATTGAAGCTTTCTTT. Protein product: CASSSDMTMGIEAFF.

The chain combines TRBV10-3 with TRBJ1-2; a weak D match, TRBD1 (6 bases). V dropped 6 bases and J dropped 3 bases, with 14 bases sitting between them. The germline gives CDR1 ENHRY, CDR2 SYGVKD. The CDR3 runs 14 residues. CDR3 DNA: TGTGCCATCAGGATAGGACAGAGTGACTATGGCTACACCTTC. Translated, it gives CAIRIGQSDYGYTF.

The V and J genes are TRBV4-3 and TRBJ2-5, with 12 bases aligning to TRBD2. The CDR3 is 18 residues long. The trim removed 1 base at V and 0 bases at J, leaving 6 bases unmatched. Per germline, CDR1 LGHNA and CDR2 YSLEER. CDR3 sequence (DNA): TGCGCCAGCAGCCAAGTACTAGCGGGGGGAATAAACCAAGAGACCCAGTACTTC. Protein sequence: CASSQVLAGGINQETQYF.